This T cell receptor (beta chain) was documented in a study of T cell responses to AZD1222 COVID-19 vaccine. TCRdb keeps only in-frame clones here, not all; method: immunoSEQ multiplex PCR. The repertoire includes more than 150,000 clones, under 95% of them detected once, and approximately 0.97% sits in the top ten. Germline lookup yields CDR1 ENHRY and CDR2 SYGVKD. The CDR3 spans 14 residues. The ends were cut back, 2 bases at V and 1 base at J, with 8 bases in the middle. This TCR was recovered from an adult in good health. The sequenced sample was peripheral blood, obtained on day 0 of AZD1222 vaccination. The rearrangement links TRBV10-3 to TRBJ1-1; possibly TRBD1 for D (5 bases). The CDR3 loop reads CAISEAGTNTEAFF. Here the CDR3 DNA reads TGTGCCATCAGTGAGGCAGGGACGAACACTGAAGCTTTCTTT.